What follows are 11 T cell receptor beta chains derived from one specimen sequenced in a study of blood T cell repertoires in COVID-19. Assay: immunoSEQ multiplex PCR; the TCRdb copy retains only in-frame clones and omits some. Here the sample spans over 150,000 clones, less than 95% being singletons. The sample was peripheral blood. These receptors were obtained from a man in his thirties or forties with COVID-19, enrolled during active disease.

The chain links TRBV19 to TRBJ2-3, with TRBD2 matching over 8 bases. The junction had 3 bases not matched to a gene; V was cut back by 3 bases and J by 1 base. The germline V gene encodes CDR1 LNHDA and CDR2 SQIVND (reference sequence). There are 15 residues in the CDR3. This CDR3 is CASSIAGGGTDTQYF. The CDR3 DNA follows: TGTGCCAGTAGTATCGCCGGGGGGGGCACAGATACGCAGTATTTT.

The chain has TRBV7-2 and TRBJ2-1; maybe TRBD2 (7 bases). The CDR3 totals 13 residues. Germline assignment: CDR1 SGHTA and CDR2 FQGNSA. V gave up 10 bases and J gave up 8 bases, with 18 bases separating them. The CDR3 here is CATRGGALDEQFF. The CDR3 nucleotides read TGTGCCACCCGTGGGGGGGCGCTGGATGAGCAGTTCTTC.

The chain combines TRBV10-1 with TRBJ1-3; 7 bases map to TRBD1. Germline trimming cut 5 bases from V and 0 bases from J; bases unmatched to any gene: 4. The CDR3 contains 15 residues. Germline V gene lookup returns CDR1 WNHNN and CDR2 SYGVQD (reference sequence). The CDR3 coding sequence is TGCGCCAGCAGTCCGGGGACAGCCTCTGGAAACACCATATATTTT. Protein sequence: CASSPGTASGNTIYF.

This clone was picked up one time. The V gene is TRBV18, the J gene TRBJ2-7; 9 nucleotides align to TRBD1. The CDR3 consists of 13 residues. The ends lost 6 bases at V and 5 bases at J; junction bases unmatched: 5. From germline, CDR1 is KGHSH and CDR2 LQKENI. In nucleotides, the CDR3 is TGTGCCAGCTCTCCCGGGACAGGGAACGAGCAGTACTTC. This gives the protein CASSPGTGNEQYF.

The chain carries TRBV10-2 and TRBJ2-7, with TRBD2 matching over 12 bases. Per the germline V gene, CDR1 is WSHSY and CDR2 is SAAADI. This CDR3 has 16 amino acids. The J segment lost 2 bases and the V segment lost 2 bases, leaving 4 bases of the junction unmatched. The chain's CDR3 is CASSENRLAGAYEQYF. In nucleotides, the CDR3 is TGCGCCAGCAGTGAGAATCGACTAGCGGGGGCCTACGAGCAGTACTTC.

V gene TRBV15 combines with J gene TRBJ1-2; TRBD1 is a possible D gene (6 bases). The CDR3 spans 15 residues. Germline CDR1 LNHNV, CDR2 YYDKDF (reference sequence). Trimming pared 0 bases from V and 7 bases from J, leaving 15 bases between. CDR3 nucleotides: TGTGCCACCAGCAGAGATAAAAGCGGGGGCAGTGGCTACACCTTC. Translation gives CATSRDKSGGSGYTF.

This chain links TRBV4-1 with TRBJ1-2, with TRBD1 identical over 8 bases. CDR3 size: 15 residues. Germline CDR1 is MGHRA and CDR2 is YSYEKL. After removal of 0 bases from V and 3 bases from J, the junction contained 3 bases not matched to a gene. The CDR3: CASSQETGDHYGYTF. Written as DNA, the CDR3 is TGCGCCAGCAGCCAAGAGACAGGGGATCACTATGGCTACACCTTC.

The chain uses TRBV25-1 and TRBJ1-1, with D possibly TRBD1 on 5 matching bases. CDR1 is MGHDK and CDR2 is SYGVNS in the germline V gene. The CDR3 is made up of 16 amino acids. Trimming stripped 2 bases from V and 6 bases from J, with 19 bases between. The CDR3 nucleotides are TGTGCCAGCAGTGAAGGAGTAGGCAGGGCGAGGTCTGAAGCTTTCTTT. As protein: CASSEGVGRARSEAFF. Combining the CDR3 with reference TRBV25-1 and TRBJ1-1 gives the whole variable domain EADIYQTPRYLVIGTGKKITLECSQTMGHDKMYWYQQDPGMELHLIHYSYGVNSTEKGDLSSESTVSRIRTEHFPLTLESARPSHTSQYLCASSEGVGRARSEAFFGQGTRLTVV.

This clone was seen a single time. This chain connects TRBV5-4 to TRBJ1-2, with unresolved D. Trimming removed 0 bases at V and 2 bases at J, with 5 bases between. The CDR3 length is 13 residues. The V gene's germline CDR1 is SGHNT and CDR2 YYREEE (reference sequence). Written as DNA, the CDR3 is TGTGCCAGCAGCTTGGGTAGCAACTATGGCTACACCTTC. Protein product: CASSLGSNYGYTF.

V and J are TRBV18 and TRBJ1-2; a possible D gene is TRBD1 (5 bases). The CDR3 is 15 residues long. V lost 5 bases and J 0 bases, leaving 13 bases between the germline ends. Per the germline V gene, CDR1 is KGHSH and CDR2 is LQKENI. The CDR3 bases are TGTGCCAGCTCATCCAGGGAAGGAGCTAACTATGGCTACACCTTC. Translated: CASSSREGANYGYTF. The full variable domain, with the rest looked up from reference TRBV18 and TRBJ1-2, is NAGVMQNPRHLVRRRGQEARLRCSPMKGHSHVYWYRQLPEEGLKFMVYLQKENIIDESGMPKERFSAEFPKEGPSILRIQQVVRGDSAAYFCASSSREGANYGYTFGSGTRLTVV.

This chain links TRBV7-3 with TRBJ1-2; 7 bases fit TRBD1. The CDR3 runs 15 residues. V dropped 5 bases and J dropped 1; count of bases not matched to a gene: 7. CDR1 is SGHTA and CDR2 is FQGTGA in the germline V gene. CDR3 sequence reads: CASSPRTGSNYGYTF. DNA for the CDR3: TGTGCCAGCAGCCCCAGGACAGGCAGTAACTATGGCTACACCTTC.